The source of this TCR beta chain is a study of naive and memory T cell subsets. The CDR3 extends over 12 amino acids. The V gene's germline CDR1 is PRHDT and CDR2 FYEKMQ (reference sequence). Trimming removed 4 bases from V and 3 bases from J, with 6 bases in between. TCR cDNA received a 3' ligated oligonucleotide that carried a UMI. Amplification of ligated cDNA took four PCR rounds with SP2 and nested alpha and beta constant primers. TCRdb re-called the 5' RACE reads through MiXCR, storing one row per CDR3 protein. The data contain 55,000 to 65,000 distinct CDR3 sequences, more than 6% of them singletons.

The V gene is TRBV13, the J gene TRBJ1-1; D is ambiguous. This TCR derives from a female donor in good health. CDR3 amino acids: CASSWGDTEAFF. As DNA, the CDR3 is TGTGCCAGCAGCTGGGGAGACACTGAAGCTTTCTTT.